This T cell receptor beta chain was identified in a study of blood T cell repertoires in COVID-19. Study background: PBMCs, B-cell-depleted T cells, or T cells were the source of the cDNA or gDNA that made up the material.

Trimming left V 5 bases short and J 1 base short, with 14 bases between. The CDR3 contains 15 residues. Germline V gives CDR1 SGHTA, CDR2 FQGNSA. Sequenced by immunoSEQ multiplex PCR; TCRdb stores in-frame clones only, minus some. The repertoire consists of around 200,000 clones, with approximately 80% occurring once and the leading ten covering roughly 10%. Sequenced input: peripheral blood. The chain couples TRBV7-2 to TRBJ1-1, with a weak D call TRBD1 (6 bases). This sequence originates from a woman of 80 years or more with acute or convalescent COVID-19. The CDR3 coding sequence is TGTGCCAGCAGCCGCGGACAGATGACGAACACTGAAGCTTTCTTT. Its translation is CASSRGQMTNTEAFF.